The 5 T cell receptor beta chains below all came from one sample that was sequenced in a study of patients and donors after allogeneic stem cell transplantation. TCRdb passed the RT-PCR reads through MiXCR, listing each CDR3 protein once. The sample carries approximately 20,000 distinct CDR3 sequences, approximately 4.4% recorded once. Sequencing was carried out using blood, either unsorted or a sorted T cell fraction (not recorded which). These receptors all stem from a human donor who was either an allogeneic HSCT recipient or a stem cell or donor lymphocyte infusion donor (not recorded which). It is not recorded whose cells these are; they may come from a transplant donor.

There are many counts of this clonotype. V and J are TRBV7-9 and TRBJ2-1; D ambiguous. CDR3 length equals 15 residues. The germline V gene encodes CDR1 SEHNR and CDR2 FQNEAQ (reference sequence). Trimming left V 1 base short and J 3 bases short, with 10 bases between. The CDR3 here is CASSLGRRDYNEQFF. CDR3 bases: TGTGCCAGCAGCTTAGGGCGGAGAGACTACAATGAGCAGTTCTTC.

The table lists this clonotype with many counts. As DNA, the CDR3 is TGTGCCAGCAGATTTTACAGGAGCTCCTACAATGAGCAGTTCTTC. It specifies CASRFYRSSYNEQFF. The chain couples TRBV13 to TRBJ2-1; perhaps TRBD1 as D (5 bases). V was pared by 6 bases and J by 0 bases, with 12 bases between. Germline V gene sequence: CDR1 PRHDT, CDR2 FYEKMQ (reference sequence). This CDR3 has 15 residues.

Only a few counts were recorded for this clonotype. The gene calls are TRBV7-9 and TRBJ1-1, with TRBD1 identical over 7 bases. CDR3 length equals 15 residues. The junction had 6 bases not matched to a gene; V was cut back by 0 bases and J by 5 bases. The V gene's germline CDR1 is SEHNR and CDR2 FQNEAQ (reference sequence). Here the CDR3 DNA reads TGTGCCAGCAGCTTAGCGCTAACAGGGGATACTGAAGCTTTCTTT. Amino acid sequence: CASSLALTGDTEAFF. Together with reference TRBV7-9 and TRBJ1-1, the CDR3 gives the full variable domain: DTGVSQNPRHKITKRGQNVTFRCDPISEHNRLYWYRQTLGQGPEFLTYFQNEAQLEKSRLLSDRFSAERPKGSFSTLEIQRTEQGDSAMYLCASSLALTGDTEAFFGQGTRLTVV.

This clonotype was detected a few times. Possible read error: a much larger clone is one base away. The J gene is TRBJ2-1, the V gene TRBV9, with 12 bases identical to TRBD2. V lost 3 bases, J lost 6 bases, and 10 bases stayed unmatched. Germline V gives CDR1 SGDLS, CDR2 YYNGEE. This CDR3 is 17 amino acids long. CDR3 in DNA: TGTGCCAGCAGCGGGACTAGCGGGGCTTATCCTGGCAATGAGCAGTTCTTC. It codes for CASSGTSGAYPGNEQFF.

This clonotype was counted many times. The CDR3 here is CARRDPLRTEAFF. For the CDR3, the DNA is TGTGCCAGAAGGGACCCCCTCCGGACTGAAGCTTTCTTT. The chain joins TRBV6-1 to TRBJ1-1, with TRBD1 as a possible D gene (5 bases). The CDR3 covers 13 residues. V lost 9 bases to trimming and J lost 5 bases, with 16 bases between them. Germline V gives CDR1 MNHNS, CDR2 SASEGT.